The TCR beta chain described here comes from a study of identical twins (TCRdb year 2016). General notes on the study: To test whether fetal clonotypes persist, this study deep-sequenced TCR alpha and beta repertoires from monozygotic twins, from unrelated adults of various ages, and from cord blood. To rule out contamination, replicate twin experiments were performed at different times with different library preparation protocols.

The CDR1 and CDR2 encoded by the germline V gene are MRHNA and SNTAGT. V is clipped by 6 bases and J by 3 bases, and the sequence between their germline boundaries is 14 bases long. The CDR3 spans 14 residues, from the cysteine through the phenylalanine. Only the CDR3 DNA is retained, 42 bases long and in frame from the first base. Only healthy Caucasian donors were included. Three pairs of female monozygotic twins, all aged 18 to 29 years, made up the twin cohort. CD4+ and CD8+ T cell populations were isolated with positive isolation kits from Invitrogen. Concerning this clonotype itself: Its antigen remains unidentified. Base qualities are not at hand, and no much larger clone is one base apart.

Study-wide conclusions, independent of this receptor: Conclusions relied on cross-sectional statistical analysis, since the same donors could not be followed over many years. Zero-insertion analyses could be partly confounded by invariant T cells such as MAIT and iNKT, though diverse VJ usage argued against such confounding for most clonotypes. In monozygotic twins, recombination models systematically underestimated out-of-frame TCR alpha sharing, but the models matched the sharing seen between unrelated individuals. Compared with coincidental sharing between unrelated individuals, out-of-frame TCR alpha sequences shared between twins had an excess of sequences with low generation probability. Fewer insertions were carried by abundant cord blood beta clonotypes, a similar but weaker trend appeared in young adult naive repertoires, and no such trend appeared in memory repertoires. Excess twin sharing in beta out-of-frame sequences was weaker because fewer shared sequences lowered the signal-to-noise ratio.

Library method: 5' RACE. The instrument was an Illumina HiSeq 2000. A universal primer binding site was added through template switching, and the final cDNA carried a unique molecular identifier so that TCR cDNA molecules could be counted accurately. Specific primers in the conserved constant-segment region were used to synthesize first-strand cDNA for the TCR alpha and beta chains. To control for contamination, every cDNA library was double barcoded, receiving both a SMART-Mk sample barcode and Illumina barcodes. TruSeq adapter sequences, together with Illumina sample barcodes, were added in two successive PCR steps. TCR alpha and beta cDNA libraries were sequenced on the Illumina HiSeq platform with custom primers. In the original analysis: MiGEC was used to process raw reads and extract unique molecular identifiers, and MiXCR was used to find CDR3 positions. Recombination models were inferred per individual with the repgenHMM and IGoR tools using an EM algorithm. Shared clonotype analysis was performed with the tcR package in R, normalizing sharing by the product of cloneset sizes. Out-of-frame nonproductive sequences were analyzed to study raw recombination free of thymic and clonal selection effects. TCRdb handled the public reads itself, with Q25 trimming in fastp and clone calling in MiXCR, and kept productive beta chains. Identical CDR3 protein sequences are pooled into one entry, listed with their most common genes and DNA. For this entry, the V and J calls and clone size follow TCRdb and not the study's own pipeline. The sample contains approximately 190,000 distinct CDR3 sequences, more than 15% of them found a single time. The ten top clones hold about 38% of the sample.

These same records also appear under a second study, on T cells expressing NK-cell markers. Per that second paper: In sorted CD3+CD56+NKG2C+, CD3+CD56+NKG2C- and CD3+CD56-NKG2C+ T-cell subsets from about 8 donors, TCR beta-chain repertoires were profiled. Of the eight sequenced donors, seven were found to be HCMV-seropositive and one was found to be HCMV-seronegative. In several experiments an anti-gammadeltaTCR antibody was added to restrict sorting to alphabetaTCR-expressing T cells. In roughly six donors, the dominant CD3+CD56+NKG2C+ clonotypes were among the top 10 CD8+ clonotypes and accounted for about 1.0-7.5% of CD8+ T cells. Those dominant clonotypes were again the most abundant among CD3+CD56-NKG2C+ cells in several donors, at 28.3-60.1%. Whether the expanded NKG2C-expressing T cell clones were specific for HCMV antigens remained unclear. Randomly selected healthy volunteers, three men and five women, were used as the eight sequenced donors. HCMV serostatus was determined by detecting HCMV-specific IgG in serum with a commercial ELISA kit. MIGEC was used to demultiplex reads and group reads by UMI, and MiTCR was used to assemble and quantify clonotypes. To exclude erroneous sequences, only TCR cDNA sequences supported by at least two reads were retained. The tcR package was used for downstream repertoire analysis, with clonotypes matched between fractions based on CDR3 nucleotide sequence plus V segment. Antigen specificity was annotated against VDJdb with VDJmatch, allowing one amino acid substitution in CDR3.

Sequenced: CD8+ T cells sorted from blood. In this chain, TRBV6-4 is recombined with TRBJ1-1; tentative D gene TRBD1, with 5 bases matching. The TCR was taken from a woman aged 18-35 years in good health. The sequenced DNA: TGTGCCAGCAGCTGGGGGGACGGAGACACTGAAGCTTTCTTT. This encodes CASSWGDGDTEAFF.